The 21 T cell receptor beta chains given below trace back to one sample, sequenced in a study of a mutant IDH1 vaccine in newly diagnosed glioma. Time point specified: week 23, last vaccination. The investigators gave 300 ug of mutant IDH1 20-mer peptide in each vaccine dose, together with topical imiquimod. Measured with immunoSEQ multiplex PCR; TCRdb has only the in-frame clones, and not every one. The repertoire has approximately 67,000 clones, around 82% of them found once; the top ten carry about 14%. These receptors lack a known antigen. Sequenced here: PBMCs, sampled from a glioma patient whose treatment included an IDH1 peptide vaccine. The receptors shown here come from a man between 18 and 35 years old with glioma.

The V gene is TRBV7-9, the J gene TRBJ2-1; 9 positions agree with TRBD2. CDR1 and CDR2 from the germline V gene are SEHNR and FQNEAQ (reference sequence). V lost 3 bases, J lost 4 bases, and 4 bases stayed unmatched. The CDR3 is made up of 15 amino acids. CDR3 loop: CASSFSGGVYNEQFF. The CDR3 DNA sequence: TGTGCCAGCAGCTTTAGCGGGGGTGTATACAATGAGCAGTTCTTC.

The V gene is TRBV10-3, the J gene TRBJ1-1; D is uncertain. Trimming pared 2 bases from V and 0 bases from J, leaving 10 bases between. The CDR3 is 15 residues long. From germline, CDR1 is ENHRY and CDR2 SYGVKD. The CDR3 coding sequence is TGTGCCATCAGTGAGCAGGCAGCCTTGAACACTGAAGCTTTCTTT. Protein sequence: CAISEQAALNTEAFF.

The rearrangement links TRBV5-6 to TRBJ1-1; possibly TRBD1 for D (5 bases). The CDR3 has 18 residues. With 4 bases removed from V and 5 bases from J, the gap between germline ends came to 27 bases. CDR1 SGHDT and CDR2 YYEEEE come from the germline V gene. This chain's CDR3 is CASSETGTTNSPLTEAFF. The DNA for the CDR3 is TGTGCCAGCAGCGAAACCGGGACCACAAATTCTCCGCTGACTGAAGCTTTCTTT. The entire variable domain, with the rest obtained from reference TRBV5-6 and TRBJ1-1, is as follows: DAGVTQSPTHLIKTRGQQVTLRCSPKSGHDTVSWYQQALGQGPQFIFQYYEEEERQRGNFPDRFSGHQFPNYSSELNVNALLLGDSALYLCASSETGTTNSPLTEAFFGQGTRLTVV.

Here the CDR3 DNA reads TGTGCCAGCAGCCAAGTAGTATGGGACTCAAGCCTTCGGGCTTTCTTT. It yields the protein CASSQVVWDSSLRAFF. This chain uses TRBV4-2 with TRBJ1-1, with D perhaps TRBD1 (5 bases). The CDR3 sequence is 16 residues long. V dropped 1 base and J dropped 11 bases, with 23 bases sitting between them. Germline values: CDR1 LGHNA, CDR2 YNFKEQ.

The gene calls are TRBV5-1 and TRBJ2-7, with TRBD1 as a possible D gene (5 bases). The CDR3 spans 15 residues. Germline values: CDR1 SGHRS, CDR2 YFSETQ. Trimming removed 2 bases at V and 2 bases at J, with 14 bases between. The CDR3 DNA follows: TGCGCCAGCAGCTTACAGGTCCAGGGCACCTACGAGCAGTACTTC. Residues: CASSLQVQGTYEQYF. Full variable domain (remainder filled in from reference TRBV5-1 and TRBJ2-7): KAGVTQTPRYLIKTRGQQVTLSCSPISGHRSVSWYQQTPGQGLQFLFEYFSETQRNKGNFPGRFSGRQFSNSRSEMNVSTLELGDSALYLCASSLQVQGTYEQYFGPGTRLTVT.

The genes are TRBV7-6 and TRBJ1-4, with D possibly matching TRBD1 (5 bases). This CDR3 has 14 residues. In germline, CDR1 is SGHVS, CDR2 FNYEAQ. V was pared by 6 bases and J by 6 bases, with 14 bases between. CDR3 residues: CASSLSTAYEKLFF. The CDR3 nucleotides are TGTGCCAGCAGTCTATCGACAGCCTATGAAAAACTGTTTTTT.

As for this clone: The same CDR3 arises from other DNA sequences in this sample as well. The rearrangement uses TRBV18 and TRBJ1-1, with D perhaps matching TRBD1 (5 bases). Germline values: CDR1 KGHSH, CDR2 LQKENI. CDR3 length: 13 amino acids. Trimming cost V 1 base and J 4 bases, with 7 bases left between them. The CDR3, as DNA: TGTGCCAGCTCACCACTCGGGGGCACTGAAGCTTTCTTT. Encoded protein: CASSPLGGTEAFF. Based on the CDR3 plus reference TRBV18 and TRBJ1-1, the full variable domain is NAGVMQNPRHLVRRRGQEARLRCSPMKGHSHVYWYRQLPEEGLKFMVYLQKENIIDESGMPKERFSAEFPKEGPSILRIQQVVRGDSAAYFCASSPLGGTEAFFGQGTRLTVV.

For the CDR3, the DNA is TGTGCCAGTAGTATTGGCCTTTATGGGAGGGACTTGTATGGCTACACCTTC. It specifies CASSIGLYGRDLYGYTF. The J gene is TRBJ1-2, the V gene TRBV19; D possibly corresponds to TRBD1 (5 bases). Germline V CDR1 and CDR2: LNHDA, SQIVND (reference sequence). V was trimmed by 3 bases and J by 5 bases, leaving 22 bases between them. The CDR3 length is 17 residues.

The chain links TRBV15 to TRBJ2-7; D unclear. Germline CDR1 and CDR2: LNHNV and YYDKDF (reference sequence). The V end was cut by 0 bases, the J end by 2 bases, with 8 bases between. The CDR3 length is 14 residues. CDR3 sequence: CATSRDAATYEQYF. CDR3 nucleotides: TGTGCCACCAGCAGAGATGCAGCGACCTACGAGCAGTACTTC.

The chain uses TRBV7-2 and TRBJ2-2; weak D call: TRBD2 (5 bases). This CDR3 is 18 amino acids long. V was cut by 1 base and J by 2 bases, with 17 bases left in between. CDR1 is SGHTA, CDR2 FQGNSA, per germline. The CDR3: CASSLGSQRQLNTGELFF. In DNA form, the CDR3 reads TGTGCCAGCAGCTTAGGGTCACAGCGGCAATTAAACACCGGGGAGCTGTTTTTT.

This clone occurred once. This sequence joins TRBV2 and TRBJ1-1; D is undetermined. In germline, CDR1 is SNHLY, CDR2 FYNNEI. V shed 3 bases and J shed 2 bases, with 10 bases lying between them. This CDR3 is built from 14 residues. In DNA form, the CDR3 reads TGTGCCAGCAGTGACACAGCCCCTAACACTGAAGCTTTCTTT. It is translated as CASSDTAPNTEAFF.

The rearrangement links TRBV21-1 to TRBJ1-6; the D segment call TRBD1 is taken from the table without a DNA check. TRBV21-1 is annotated as a pseudogene. The CDR3 is 24 amino acids. CDR3 residues: CASSKEEDLTKHCGDRAYNSPLHF. DNA of the CDR3: TGTGCCAGCAGCAAAGAGGAGGATCTAACCAAACATTGTGGGGACAGGGCCTATAATTCACCCCTCCACTTT.

This clone appeared a few times. The V call is TRBV29-1, the J call TRBJ1-1; D is perhaps TRBD1 (6 bases). CDR3 length: 10 residues. The V end lost 5 bases, the J end lost 12 bases, and 13 bases lay between the germline ends. Germline V gene sequence: CDR1 SQVTM, CDR2 ANQGSEA. The CDR3: CSVLQGGTFF. CDR3 nucleotides: TGCAGCGTTTTACAGGGTGGGACTTTCTTT.

J is TRBJ1-1 and V is TRBV10-3; D is unclear. Germline V gene sequence: CDR1 ENHRY, CDR2 SYGVKD. V was trimmed by 6 bases and J by 5 bases, leaving 16 bases between them. CDR3 length: 14 residues. The CDR3 DNA reads as TGTGCCATCAGGCAAGGAACCTCCGGGACTGAAGCTTTCTTT. Protein sequence: CAIRQGTSGTEAFF.

The chain employs TRBV5-1 and TRBJ2-2; 11 positions agree with TRBD1. The CDR3 is made up of 17 amino acids. Germline CDR1 and CDR2: SGHRS and YFSETQ. The J segment lost 2 bases and the V segment lost 4 bases, leaving 7 bases of the junction unmatched. CDR3 residues: CASSAGTGGRNTGELFF. For the CDR3, the DNA is TGCGCCAGCAGCGCGGGGACAGGGGGTAGAAACACCGGGGAGCTGTTTTTT.

The chain joins TRBV5-4 to TRBJ2-2; no firm D call. The germline CDR1 and CDR2 sequences are SGHNT and YYREEE (reference sequence). Trimming took 4 bases from V and 6 from J, leaving 10 bases between them. The CDR3 extends over 13 amino acids. DNA of the CDR3: TGTGCCAGCAGCGGTTCGGAATCCGGGGAGCTGTTTTTT. This encodes CASSGSESGELFF.

This clone was counted a few times. The gene calls are TRBV29-1 and TRBJ1-1; 10 bases map to TRBD1. Germline CDR1 and CDR2: SQVTM and ANQGSEA. The junction had 8 bases not matched to a gene; V was cut back by 6 bases and J by 7 bases. The CDR3 runs 13 residues. CDR3 in DNA: TGCAGCGTGGGCAGGGGGGACAGGGGTGAAGCTTTCTTT. It codes for CSVGRGDRGEAFF.

The chain couples TRBV19 to TRBJ1-2, with TRBD1 identical over 7 bases. Looked up from germline, CDR1 is LNHDA and CDR2 is SQIVND (reference sequence). This CDR3 contains 10 residues. V shed 8 bases, J shed 9 bases, and the junction held 3 bases outside the gene matches. As DNA, the CDR3 is TGTGCCAGTGTAGGGGGCAGCTACACCTTC. Protein sequence: CASVGGSYTF. Combining the CDR3 with reference TRBV19 and TRBJ1-2 gives the whole variable domain DGGITQSPKYLFRKEGQNVTLSCEQNLNHDAMYWYRQDPGQGLRLIYYSQIVNDFQKGDIAEGYSVSREKKESFPLTVTSAQKNPTAFYLCASVGGSYTFGSGTRLTVV.

The rearrangement uses TRBV2 and TRBJ2-3, with unresolved D. CDR3 length equals 14 residues. Per germline, CDR1 SNHLY and CDR2 FYNNEI. V shed 2 bases and J shed 6 bases, with 12 bases lying between them. CDR3 loop: CASSETRSKDTQYF. For the CDR3, the DNA is TGTGCCAGCAGTGAAACCCGCAGCAAGGATACGCAGTATTTT. The variable domain in full, completed from reference TRBV2 and TRBJ2-3, reads EPEVTQTPSHQVTQMGQEVILRCVPISNHLYFYWYRQILGQKVEFLVSFYNNEISEKSEIFDDQFSVERPDGSNFTLKIRSTKLEDSAMYFCASSETRSKDTQYFGPGTRLTVL.

The V gene is TRBV27, the J gene TRBJ1-1; D is possibly TRBD1 (5 bases). The CDR3 runs 16 residues. Deletions cut 0 bases from V and 1 base from J, with 12 bases between. Germline values: CDR1 MNHEY, CDR2 SMNVEV (reference sequence). As DNA, the CDR3 is TGTGCCAGCAGTTTATCGATGTGGGGCTCGAACACTGAAGCTTTCTTT. Residues: CASSLSMWGSNTEAFF.

This clone was counted a few times. The J gene is TRBJ2-1, the V gene TRBV7-3, with 10 nucleotides matching TRBD2. V was pared by 6 bases and J by 8 bases, with 7 bases of the junction left unmatched. This CDR3 is 14 amino acids long. CDR1 is SGHTA and CDR2 is FQGTGA in the germline V gene. The CDR3 loop is CASSGPLAGDEQFF. The CDR3 nucleotides read TGTGCCAGCAGTGGACCTCTAGCGGGAGATGAGCAGTTCTTC.